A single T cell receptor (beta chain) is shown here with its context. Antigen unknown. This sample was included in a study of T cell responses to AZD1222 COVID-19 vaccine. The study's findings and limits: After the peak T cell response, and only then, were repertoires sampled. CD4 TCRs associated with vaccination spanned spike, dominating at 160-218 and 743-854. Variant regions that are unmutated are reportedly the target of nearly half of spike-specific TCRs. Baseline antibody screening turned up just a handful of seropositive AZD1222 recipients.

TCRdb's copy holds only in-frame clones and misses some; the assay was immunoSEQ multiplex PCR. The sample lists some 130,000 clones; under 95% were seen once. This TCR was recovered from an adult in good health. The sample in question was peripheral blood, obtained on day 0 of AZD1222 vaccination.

CDR3 residues: CASSVGSDGYTF. The CDR3 DNA reads TGTGCCAGCAGCGTAGGAAGTGATGGCTACACCTTC. This rearrangement joins TRBV9 to TRBJ1-2; no firm D call. This CDR3 spans 12 amino acids. Trimming pared 0 bases from V and 6 bases from J, leaving 6 bases between. Germline loops: CDR1 SGDLS, CDR2 YYNGEE.